The clone carrying this TCR beta chain was seen a few times. Its antigen is as yet unknown. The entry originates in a study of CD8+CD57+ T cells in acquired aplastic anemia. TCR beta VDJ and CDR3 profiles were obtained from a genomic DNA template. Via MiXCR, TCRdb re-called the reads, giving one row per CDR3 protein. The data show under 350,000 distinct CDR3 sequences, about 50% seen once. The germline V and J ends were trimmed by 1 base and 7 bases, with 8 bases remaining between them. There are 13 residues in the CDR3. Germline lookup yields CDR1 LNHNV and CDR2 YYDKDF (reference sequence). Whole-study findings and limits: With respect to CD8+ Simpson's diversity, patients and controls did not differ significantly. There were twenty-nine CD8+ CDR3 sequences that occurred in both patients and controls.

Individuals selected for sequencing had exhibited CD8+CD57+ cell expansion on flow cytometry. Every patient presented with severe acquired aplastic anemia. The specimen was sorted CD4+, CD8+, or CD8+CD57+ T cells (not recorded which) from PBMCs. The receptor's source is a human donor with aplastic anemia. The J gene is TRBJ1-5, the V gene TRBV15; a possible D gene is TRBD1 (5 bases). The CDR3 DNA reads TGTGCCACCAGCAGAGGGGGCGAACAGCCCCAGCATTTT. It codes for CATSRGGEQPQHF.